This TCR beta chain originates from a study of T cells expressing NK-cell markers. TCRdb reprocessed the 5' RACE reads, with one entry per CDR3 protein and no DNA. This table holds a few hundred thousand distinct CDR3 sequences. The CDR3 runs to 15 residues. Germline-derived CDR1 and CDR2 are SNHLY and FYNNEI. The chain employs TRBV2 and TRBJ2-1. The sequencing input was blood T cells: a sorted CD56 or NKG2C T cell subset, CD4+ or CD8+ T cells, or bulk PBMC T cells (not recorded which). The sequence was collected from a woman in her forties or fifties in good health. CDR3 sequence: CASSVSRHSYNEQFF.